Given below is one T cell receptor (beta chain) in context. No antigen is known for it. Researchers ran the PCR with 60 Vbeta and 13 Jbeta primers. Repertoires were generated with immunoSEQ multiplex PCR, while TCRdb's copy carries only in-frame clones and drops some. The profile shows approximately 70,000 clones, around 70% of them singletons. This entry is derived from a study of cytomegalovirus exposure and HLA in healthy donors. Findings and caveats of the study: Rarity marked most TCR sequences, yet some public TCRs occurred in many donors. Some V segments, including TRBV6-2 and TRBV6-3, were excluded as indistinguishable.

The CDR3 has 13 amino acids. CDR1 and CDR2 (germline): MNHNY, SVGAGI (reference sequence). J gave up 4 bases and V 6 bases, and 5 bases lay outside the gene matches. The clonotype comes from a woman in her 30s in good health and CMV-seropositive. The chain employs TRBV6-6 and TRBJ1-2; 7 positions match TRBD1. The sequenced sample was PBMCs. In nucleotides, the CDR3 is TGTGCCAGCAGCGACAGGGCCACCTATGGCTACACCTTC. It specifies CASSDRATYGYTF.